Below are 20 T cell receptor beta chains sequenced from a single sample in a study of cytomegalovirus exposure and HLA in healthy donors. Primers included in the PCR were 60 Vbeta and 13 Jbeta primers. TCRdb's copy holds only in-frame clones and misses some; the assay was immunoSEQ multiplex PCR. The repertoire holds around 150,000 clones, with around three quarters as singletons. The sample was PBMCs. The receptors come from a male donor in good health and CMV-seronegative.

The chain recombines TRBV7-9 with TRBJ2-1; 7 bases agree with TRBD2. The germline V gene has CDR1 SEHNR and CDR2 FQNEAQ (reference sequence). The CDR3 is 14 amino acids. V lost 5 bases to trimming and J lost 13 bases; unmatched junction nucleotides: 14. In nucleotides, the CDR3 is TGTGCCAGCAGCCGCGGATCAGTAGGGGACTACCAGTTCTTC. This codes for CASSRGSVGDYQFF.

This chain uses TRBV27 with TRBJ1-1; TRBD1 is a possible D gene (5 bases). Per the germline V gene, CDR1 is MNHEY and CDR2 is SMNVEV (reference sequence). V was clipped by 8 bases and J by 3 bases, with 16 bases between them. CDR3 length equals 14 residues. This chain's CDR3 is CASGGRGWDTEAFF. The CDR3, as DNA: TGTGCCAGCGGTGGGAGGGGATGGGACACTGAAGCTTTCTTT.

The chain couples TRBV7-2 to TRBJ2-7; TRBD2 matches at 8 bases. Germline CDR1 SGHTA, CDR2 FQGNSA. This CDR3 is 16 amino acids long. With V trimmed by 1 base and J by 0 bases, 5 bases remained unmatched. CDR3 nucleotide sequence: TGTGCCAGCAGCTTAGTAGGCGGGGGGAGCTCCTACGAGCAGTACTTC. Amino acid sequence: CASSLVGGGSSYEQYF.

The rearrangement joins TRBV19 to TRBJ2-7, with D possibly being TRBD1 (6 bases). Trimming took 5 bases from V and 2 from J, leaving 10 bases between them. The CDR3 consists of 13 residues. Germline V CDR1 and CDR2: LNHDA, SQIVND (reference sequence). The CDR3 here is CASSVGQAYEQYF. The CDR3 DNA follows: TGTGCCAGTAGTGTGGGACAAGCCTACGAGCAGTACTTC. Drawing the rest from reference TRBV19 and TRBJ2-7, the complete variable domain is DGGITQSPKYLFRKEGQNVTLSCEQNLNHDAMYWYRQDPGQGLRLIYYSQIVNDFQKGDIAEGYSVSREKKESFPLTVTSAQKNPTAFYLCASSVGQAYEQYFGPGTRLTVT.

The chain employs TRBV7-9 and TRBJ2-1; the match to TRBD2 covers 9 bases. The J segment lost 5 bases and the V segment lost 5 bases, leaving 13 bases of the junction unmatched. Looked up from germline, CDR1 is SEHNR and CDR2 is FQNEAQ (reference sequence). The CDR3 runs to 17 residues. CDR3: CASSPPSGREGHNEQFF. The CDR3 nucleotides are TGTGCCAGCAGCCCACCCTCGGGGCGGGAGGGCCACAATGAGCAGTTCTTC. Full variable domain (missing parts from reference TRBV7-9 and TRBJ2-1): DTGVSQNPRHKITKRGQNVTFRCDPISEHNRLYWYRQTLGQGPEFLTYFQNEAQLEKSRLLSDRFSAERPKGSFSTLEIQRTEQGDSAMYLCASSPPSGREGHNEQFFGPGTRLTVL.

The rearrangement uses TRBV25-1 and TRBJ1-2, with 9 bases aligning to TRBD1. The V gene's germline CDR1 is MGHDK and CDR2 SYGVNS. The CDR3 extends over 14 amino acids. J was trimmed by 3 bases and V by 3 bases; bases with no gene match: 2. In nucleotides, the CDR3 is TGTGCCAGCAGTGAGTGGGACAGGGACTATGGCTACACCTTC. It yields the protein CASSEWDRDYGYTF.

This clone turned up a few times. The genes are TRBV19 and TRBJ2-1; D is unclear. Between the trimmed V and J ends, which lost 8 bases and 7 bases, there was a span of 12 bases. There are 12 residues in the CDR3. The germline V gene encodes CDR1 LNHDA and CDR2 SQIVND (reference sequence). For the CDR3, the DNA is TGTGCCAGTCGAACCCCCCGGAATGAGCAGTTCTTC. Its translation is CASRTPRNEQFF.

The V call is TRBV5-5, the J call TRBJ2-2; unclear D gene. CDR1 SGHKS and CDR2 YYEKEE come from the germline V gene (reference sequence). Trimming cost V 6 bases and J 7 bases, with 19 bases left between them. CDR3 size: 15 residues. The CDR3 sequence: CASIREPFSIGELFF. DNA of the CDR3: TGTGCCAGCATCCGTGAGCCGTTTTCCATCGGGGAGCTGTTTTTT. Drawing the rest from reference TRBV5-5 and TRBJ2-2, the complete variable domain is DAGVTQSPTHLIKTRGQQVTLRCSPISGHKSVSWYQQVLGQGPQFIFQYYEKEERGRGNFPDRFSARQFPNYSSELNVNALLLGDSALYLCASIREPFSIGELFFGEGSRLTVL.

The CDR3 region is CASSTLGQGTYEQYF. CDR3 nucleotide sequence: TGTGCCAGTAGTACACTCGGACAGGGAACATACGAGCAGTACTTC. The chain uses TRBV19 and TRBJ2-7; 8 positions match TRBD1. In germline, CDR1 is LNHDA, CDR2 SQIVND (reference sequence). CDR3 length: 15 residues. Losses at the gene ends were 4 bases for V and 4 bases for J; bases not matched to a gene: 9.

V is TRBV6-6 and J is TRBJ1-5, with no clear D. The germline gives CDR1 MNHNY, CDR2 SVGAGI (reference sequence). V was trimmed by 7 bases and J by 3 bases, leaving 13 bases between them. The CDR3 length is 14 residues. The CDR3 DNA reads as TGTGCCAGCATCGGGCGAGGGAACAATCAGCCCCAGCATTTT. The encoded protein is CASIGRGNNQPQHF.

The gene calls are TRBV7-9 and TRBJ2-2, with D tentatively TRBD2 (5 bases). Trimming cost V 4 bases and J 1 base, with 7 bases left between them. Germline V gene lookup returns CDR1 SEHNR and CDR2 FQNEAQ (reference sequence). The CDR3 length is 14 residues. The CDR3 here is CASSWAGNTGELFF. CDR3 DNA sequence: TGTGCCAGCAGCTGGGCGGGGAACACCGGGGAGCTGTTTTTT.

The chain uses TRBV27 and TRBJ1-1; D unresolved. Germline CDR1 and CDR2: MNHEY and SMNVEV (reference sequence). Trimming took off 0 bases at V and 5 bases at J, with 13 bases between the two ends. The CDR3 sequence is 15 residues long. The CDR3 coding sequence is TGTGCCAGCAGTTTATCGGCAGGCGGGAGAACTGAAGCTTTCTTT. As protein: CASSLSAGGRTEAFF.

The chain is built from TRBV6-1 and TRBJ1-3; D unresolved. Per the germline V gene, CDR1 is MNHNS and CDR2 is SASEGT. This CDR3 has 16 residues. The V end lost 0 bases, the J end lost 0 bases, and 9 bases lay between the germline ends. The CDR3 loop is CASSEAGGSSGNTIYF. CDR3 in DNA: TGTGCCAGCAGTGAAGCAGGAGGGTCCTCTGGAAACACCATATATTTT.

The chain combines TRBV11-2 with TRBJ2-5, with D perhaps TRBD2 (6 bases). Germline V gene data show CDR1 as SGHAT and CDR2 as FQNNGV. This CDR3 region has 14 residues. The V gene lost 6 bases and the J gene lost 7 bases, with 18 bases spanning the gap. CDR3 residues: CASRLVGGDGTQYF. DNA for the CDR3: TGTGCCAGCAGGCTCGTGGGGGGAGATGGGACCCAGTACTTC.

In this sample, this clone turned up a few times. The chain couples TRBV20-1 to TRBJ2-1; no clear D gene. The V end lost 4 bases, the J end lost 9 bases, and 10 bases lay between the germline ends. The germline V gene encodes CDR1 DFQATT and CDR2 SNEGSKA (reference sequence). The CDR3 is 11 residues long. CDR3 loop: CSAIPPREQFF. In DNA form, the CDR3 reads TGCAGTGCTATCCCCCCGCGTGAGCAGTTCTTC.

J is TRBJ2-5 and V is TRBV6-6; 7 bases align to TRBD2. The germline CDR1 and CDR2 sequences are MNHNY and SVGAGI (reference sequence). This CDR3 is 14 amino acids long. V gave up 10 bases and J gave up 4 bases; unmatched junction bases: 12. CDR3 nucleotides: TGTGCCACCGTGACAGTGAGGGAGGGAGAGACCCAGTACTTC. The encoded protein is CATVTVREGETQYF.

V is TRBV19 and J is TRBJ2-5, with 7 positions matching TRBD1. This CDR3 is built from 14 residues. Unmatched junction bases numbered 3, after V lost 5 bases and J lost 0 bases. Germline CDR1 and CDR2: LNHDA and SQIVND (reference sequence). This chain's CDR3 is CASSADRDQETQYF. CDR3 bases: TGTGCCAGTAGTGCCGACAGGGACCAAGAGACCCAGTACTTC.

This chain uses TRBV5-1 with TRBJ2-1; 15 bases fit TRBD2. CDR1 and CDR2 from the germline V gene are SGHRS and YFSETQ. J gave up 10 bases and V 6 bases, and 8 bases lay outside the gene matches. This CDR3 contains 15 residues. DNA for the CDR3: TGCGCCAGCACAGGACTAGCGGGAGGGGGAGACGAGCAGTTCTTC. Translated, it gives CASTGLAGGGDEQFF.

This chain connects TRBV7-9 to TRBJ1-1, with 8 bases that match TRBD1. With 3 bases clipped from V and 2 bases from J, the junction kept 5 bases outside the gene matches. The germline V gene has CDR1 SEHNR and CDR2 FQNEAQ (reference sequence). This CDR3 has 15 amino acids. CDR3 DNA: TGTGCCAGCAGCTTCAGGGGGCGCGGTAACACTGAAGCTTTCTTT. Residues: CASSFRGRGNTEAFF. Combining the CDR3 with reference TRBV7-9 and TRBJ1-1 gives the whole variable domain DTGVSQNPRHKITKRGQNVTFRCDPISEHNRLYWYRQTLGQGPEFLTYFQNEAQLEKSRLLSDRFSAERPKGSFSTLEIQRTEQGDSAMYLCASSFRGRGNTEAFFGQGTRLTVV.

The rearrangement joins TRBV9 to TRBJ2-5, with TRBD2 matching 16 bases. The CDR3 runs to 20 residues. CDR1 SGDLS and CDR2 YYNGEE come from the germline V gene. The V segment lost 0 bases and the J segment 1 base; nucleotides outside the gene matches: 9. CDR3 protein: CASSVAIGTSGRGGQETQYF. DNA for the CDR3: TGTGCCAGCAGCGTAGCCATCGGGACTAGCGGGAGGGGTGGCCAAGAGACCCAGTACTTC.